This T cell receptor beta chain comes out of a study of radiotherapy plus CTLA-4 blockade in lung cancer. The study's findings and limits: The study found tumor-derived TCR clones expanded in blood after radiotherapy plus ipilimumab. Per reports, early blood T cell clone dynamics, plus interferon-beta, forecast response most strongly.

As to this clone: Its antigen is not identified.

Profiling relied on immunoSEQ multiplex PCR, and the TCRdb table lists in-frame clones only, not all of them. The table records approximately 95,000 clones, 82% of them present only once. This CDR3 region has 18 residues. V dropped 7 bases and J dropped 6; count of bases not matched to a gene: 18. Germline loops: CDR1 ENHRY, CDR2 SYGVKD. The chain has TRBV10-3 and TRBJ1-2, with 12 bases aligning to TRBD1. The sequence derives from a human donor with non-small cell lung cancer who had a partial response to radiotherapy plus ipilimumab. The sample was peripheral blood, taken from a patient treated with radiotherapy plus ipilimumab. The CDR3 DNA sequence: TGTGCCATCAACCCCGGGACAGGGGGCGACACCCGGGGGGATGGCTACACCTTC. Protein sequence: CAINPGTGGDTRGDGYTF.